The subject of this entry is one T cell receptor (beta chain). As yet, its antigen is unknown. In TCRdb, the reads were re-called with MiXCR into one record per CDR3 protein. The sample has 310,000 or so distinct CDR3 sequences; under 20% are singletons. The entry originates in a study of T cell repertoires in cytomegalovirus infection. The overall study: In public TCR beta signatures, there were indications of both CMV infection and matching HLA type. Overall study results and limits: Summed frequency of public TCR beta families distinguished CMV carriers with the relevant HLA. Ex vivo responses were dominated by HLA-C-restricted CMV-specific TCR beta clonotypes.

The V and J ends lost 4 bases and 4 bases respectively, with 14 bases between them. The germline CDR1 and CDR2 sequences are SGHDT and YYEEEE. The CDR3 has 14 amino acids. This sequence was found in a human donor in good health (CMV status not recorded). Some clones in this sample may be carry-over from other donors' samples. The sequenced sample consisted of PBMCs. The V gene is TRBV5-6, the J gene TRBJ1-2, with D perhaps matching TRBD1 (5 bases). CDR3 in DNA: TGTGCCAGCAGCCGTCAGGCGGGGGGCTATGGCTACACCTTC. Its translation is CASSRQAGGYGYTF.